Following are 17 T cell receptor beta chains from one sample sequenced in a study of blood T cells in healthy people across ages. Primed by a sample-barcoded 5' primer and a J-beta primer mix, a second PCR proceeded for 7 to 11 cycles. TCRdb passed the 5' RACE reads through MiXCR, listing each CDR3 protein once. The sample contains 650,000 to 1,000,000 distinct CDR3 sequences, about 42% of which appear only once. The source material was blood. The receptors shown here come from an older man in good health.

This sequence joins TRBV5-1 and TRBJ2-4; 8 bases match TRBD2. The CDR3 length is 15 residues. CDR1 SGHRS and CDR2 YFSETQ come from the germline V gene. V lost 2 bases, J lost 4 bases, and 5 bases stayed unmatched. CDR3 sequence: CASSFLLADKNIQYF. The CDR3 DNA reads as TGCGCCAGCAGCTTCCTACTAGCGGATAAAAACATTCAGTACTTC.

Points on this clonotype: Germline is not matched at one junction end, which may reflect a read error. V and J are TRBV27 and TRBJ2-7; 11 nucleotides match TRBD2. Germline V gives CDR1 MNHEY, CDR2 SMNVEV (reference sequence). This CDR3 has 14 residues. In nucleotides, the CDR3 is TGTACCAGCATTAGACTAGCGGGGCACTACGAGCAGTACTTC. It encodes CTSIRLAGHYEQYF.

CDR3 DNA sequence: TGTGCCAGCAGCGTGCCGACAGGGGGCCGGCTATCACCCCTCCACTTT. This sequence encodes CASSVPTGGRLSPLHF. V is TRBV5-5 and J is TRBJ1-6; 10 nucleotides match TRBD1. Germline CDR1 reads SGHKS; CDR2 reads YYEKEE (reference sequence). Unmatched junction bases numbered 11, after V lost 4 bases and J lost 10 bases. This CDR3 spans 16 amino acids.

In its sample, this clonotype was seen a few times. J is TRBJ1-2 and V is TRBV7-2; no firm D call. Trimming pared 4 bases from V and 13 bases from J, leaving 19 bases between. Germline loops: CDR1 SGHTA, CDR2 FQGNSA. The CDR3 is 13 amino acids. The CDR3 DNA reads as TGTGCCAGCAGCTCACCCGCGGTGGTCTTAGTCACCTTC. This translates into CASSSPAVVLVTF.

The chain links TRBV12-3 or TRBV12-4 to TRBJ1-3; TRBD1 matches 7 bases. The CDR3 loop spans 14 amino acids. After removal of 5 bases from V and 4 bases from J, the junction contained 5 bases not matched to a gene. The CDR3, as DNA: TGTGCCAGCAGTGGAACAGGGGACGGAAACACCATATATTTT. Protein: CASSGTGDGNTIYF.

The chain combines TRBV2 with TRBJ2-7; D ambiguous. The ends were cut back, 9 bases at V and 0 bases at J, with 12 bases in the middle. There are 13 residues in the CDR3. Germline assignment: CDR1 SNHLY and CDR2 FYNNEI. As DNA, the CDR3 is TGTGCCAGTAGGAGCGCCGGCTCCTACGAGCAGTACTTC. This sequence encodes CASRSAGSYEQYF.

This clonotype was picked up a small number of times. This sequence joins TRBV5-1 and TRBJ2-2; maybe TRBD1 (6 bases). Trimming removed 4 bases from V and 5 bases from J, with 12 bases in between. CDR3 length: 14 amino acids. Germline V CDR1 and CDR2: SGHRS, YFSETQ. CDR3 loop: CASSPIQGTGELFF. The CDR3 nucleotides are TGCGCCAGCAGCCCAATACAGGGTACCGGGGAGCTGTTTTTT.

The chain couples TRBV6-6 to TRBJ2-3; 7 bases line up with TRBD1. The germline V gene has CDR1 MNHNY and CDR2 SVGAGI (reference sequence). V trimming: 8 bases; J trimming: 2 bases; junction bases outside the gene matches: 10. The CDR3 is 15 amino acids. The CDR3 here is CASHPRGRITDTQYF. CDR3 sequence (DNA): TGTGCCAGCCATCCGAGGGGGCGAATCACAGATACGCAGTATTTT.

This sequence joins TRBV4-2 and TRBJ2-5; 7 positions agree with TRBD2. The end of the DNA fits TRBJ2-7 better, so the J call may be wrong. The CDR3 extends over 15 amino acids. Germline CDR1 reads LGHNA; CDR2 reads YNFKEQ. The CDR3 sequence is CASSLPGTMGYEQYF. The DNA of the CDR3 is TGTGCCAGCAGCCTTCCTGGGACTATGGGTTACGAGCAGTACTTC.

V is TRBV20-1 and J is TRBJ2-7; no clear D gene. V was shortened by 3 bases and J by 0 bases, with 9 bases between the two germline ends. There are 13 residues in the CDR3. The germline gives CDR1 DFQATT, CDR2 SNEGSKA (reference sequence). DNA for the CDR3: TGCAGTGCTAGCCCTGGGAACTCCTACGAGCAGTACTTC. Protein product: CSASPGNSYEQYF.

This clonotype was counted many times. The chain carries TRBV5-1 and TRBJ2-1; 7 bases are shared with TRBD1. Trimming removed 5 bases from V and 2 bases from J; junction bases left unmatched: 7. In germline, CDR1 is SGHRS, CDR2 YFSETQ. This CDR3 has 15 residues. CDR3 DNA sequence: TGCGCCAGCAGAGAGACAGGGATCGCCTACAATGAGCAGTTCTTC. This codes for CASRETGIAYNEQFF.

The chain couples TRBV7-2 to TRBJ2-5; D is unresolved. With 4 bases removed from V and 6 bases from J, the gap between germline ends came to 24 bases. The V gene's germline CDR1 is SGHTA and CDR2 FQGNSA. This CDR3 region has 17 residues. This CDR3 is CASSSVVGRQTRKTQYF. The DNA of the CDR3 is TGTGCCAGCAGCTCAGTCGTCGGCCGGCAAACCCGGAAGACCCAGTACTTC.

This chain links TRBV7-9 with TRBJ2-1; D remains unclear. The CDR3 runs to 18 residues. Trimming removed 4 bases from V and 0 bases from J, with 19 bases in between. Germline loops: CDR1 SEHNR, CDR2 FQNEAQ (reference sequence). The CDR3 DNA sequence: TGTGCCAGCAGCTCCCCCGGATGGTTGATGAGCTCCTACAATGAGCAGTTCTTC. Residues: CASSSPGWLMSSYNEQFF. The complete variable domain, with remaining parts taken from reference TRBV7-9 and TRBJ2-1, reads DTGVSQNPRHKITKRGQNVTFRCDPISEHNRLYWYRQTLGQGPEFLTYFQNEAQLEKSRLLSDRFSAERPKGSFSTLEIQRTEQGDSAMYLCASSSPGWLMSSYNEQFFGPGTRLTVL.

The CDR3 coding sequence is TGTGCCAGCAGCCCGCAAGGGAACGGTGGCTACACCTTC. It is translated as CASSPQGNGGYTF. The rearrangement joins TRBV7-2 to TRBJ1-2; D unresolved. The length of the CDR3 is 13 residues. V was clipped by 5 bases and J by 7 bases, with 14 bases between them. Germline loops: CDR1 SGHTA, CDR2 FQGNSA.

The rearrangement uses TRBV11-2 and TRBJ2-3; no clear D. This CDR3 spans 11 amino acids. CDR1 is SGHAT, CDR2 FQNNGV, per germline. With 5 bases removed from V and 8 bases from J, the gap between germline ends came to 8 bases. The CDR3 loop reads CASSPRLTQYF. The CDR3 DNA reads as TGTGCCAGCAGCCCCCGACTTACGCAGTATTTT.

This clonotype has only a few counts. The chain links TRBV20-1 to TRBJ2-3; TRBD2 aligns across 7 bases. The CDR3 covers 14 residues. Germline V lookup: CDR1 DFQATT, CDR2 SNEGSKA (reference sequence). Trimming cost V 3 bases and J 3 bases; bases outside gene matches: 6. The DNA of the CDR3 is TGCAGTGCTAGCGGGGGGAGTAGAACAGATACGCAGTATTTT. Its translation is CSASGGSRTDTQYF.

This clonotype was seen a single time. The chain joins TRBV12-3 or TRBV12-4 to TRBJ2-1; possible D gene TRBD1, 5 bases. Trimming took off 2 bases at V and 2 bases at J, with 10 bases between the two ends. The CDR3 length is 15 residues. The CDR3 region is CASSLMTVAYNEQFF. The CDR3 region has the DNA TGTGCCAGCAGTTTAATGACAGTCGCCTACAATGAGCAGTTCTTC.